Listed below are T cell receptor beta chains from one sample, sequenced in a study of shared clonotypes between healthy human individuals. Data came from immunoSEQ multiplex PCR; TCRdb stores just in-frame clones and leaves some out. The table has about 2.3 million clones, 80% to 95% seen once. The sample taken for sequencing was naive CD4+ T cells from PBMCs. All receptors derive from a man between 18 and 35 years old in good health. Some clones in this sample may be carry-over from other donors' samples. CDR3s include the opening cysteine and the closing phenylalanine or tryptophan. D genes are given only for firm matches. A row's size may be missing; if present it is once, few, many or a size class.

d_call	v_call	j_call	clone_size	cdr3_aa	cdr3_nt
NA	TRBV5-1	TRBJ2-2	NA	CASGGGGTTGELFF	TGCGCCAGCGGTGGAGGGGGGACCACCGGGGAGCTGTTTTTT
TRBD2	TRBV28	TRBJ2-3	NA	CASSEGLAASTDTQYF	TGTGCCAGCAGTGAGGGACTAGCGGCTAGCACAGATACGCAGTATTTT
TRBD2	TRBV6-1	TRBJ2-1	NA	CASWELAGDEQFF	TGTGCCAGTTGGGAGCTAGCGGGGGATGAGCAGTTCTTC
NA	TRBV5-1	TRBJ2-4	NA	CASSSEEGVKNIQYF	TGCGCCAGCAGCTCCGAAGAGGGGGTCAAAAACATTCAGTACTTC
NA	TRBV5-1	TRBJ2-5	NA	CASSFTRGEETQYF	TGCGCCAGCAGCTTTACGAGGGGTGAGGAGACCCAGTACTTC
TRBD1	TRBV7-7	TRBJ2-2	NA	CARQGASGELFF	TGTGCCAGGCAGGGGGCATCCGGGGAGCTGTTTTTT
NA	TRBV11-2	TRBJ2-7	NA	CAAPNRKLHEQYF	TGTGCCGCCCCGAACAGGAAACTCCACGAGCAGTACTTC
NA	TRBV7-2	TRBJ2-5	NA	CASSLGSRETQYF	TGTGCCAGCAGCTTAGGCAGCAGGGAGACCCAGTACTTC
NA	TRBV28	TRBJ2-2	NA	CASSPRRATSSPGELFF	TGTGCCAGCAGTCCGCGCCGGGCGACTAGTTCCCCCGGGGAGCTGTTTTTT
NA	TRBV5-1	TRBJ1-5	NA	CASSVRSGALQHF	TGCGCCAGCAGCGTGAGATCAGGGGCCCTCCAGCATTTT
TRBD2	TRBV18	TRBJ2-1	once	CASSPIAGDEQFF	TGTGCCAGCTCCCCTATCGCGGGAGATGAGCAGTTCTTC
NA	TRBV7-2	TRBJ2-1	NA	CASSLVDYNEQFF	TGTGCCAGCAGCTTAGTGGACTACAATGAGCAGTTCTTC
TRBD1	TRBV10-3	TRBJ2-2	NA	CAISPGTGSLSGTGELFF	TGTGCCATCAGTCCCGGGACAGGGAGCCTTTCGGGCACCGGGGAGCTGTTTTTT
TRBD2	TRBV28	TRBJ2-7	NA	CASGRAHPYEQYF	TGTGCCAGCGGGAGGGCCCACCCCTACGAGCAGTACTTC
TRBD2	TRBV5-4	TRBJ2-7	NA	CASSVSGSRSYEQYF	TGTGCCAGCAGCGTGAGCGGGAGTAGGTCCTACGAGCAGTACTTC
TRBD2	TRBV5-1	TRBJ2-7	NA	CASSFRLAGETYEQYF	TGCGCCAGCAGCTTTCGACTAGCGGGAGAGACCTACGAGCAGTACTTC
TRBD1	TRBV28	TRBJ1-1	NA	CASSLYPHGQGAAEAFF	TGTGCCAGCAGTTTGTATCCTCACGGGCAGGGGGCTGCCGAAGCTTTCTTT
TRBD1	TRBV9	TRBJ1-3	NA	CASSLTGTENTIYF	TGTGCCAGCAGCTTGACCGGGACAGAAAACACCATATATTTT
NA	TRBV6-1	TRBJ1-4	NA	CASSEDRGEKLFF	TGTGCCAGCAGTGAGGACCGGGGTGAAAAACTGTTTTTT
TRBD2	TRBV6-6	TRBJ2-2	NA	CASSPPSGRSTGELFF	TGTGCCAGCAGTCCCCCGAGCGGGAGGAGCACCGGGGAGCTGTTTTTT
TRBD1	TRBV4-2	TRBJ2-6	once	CASSPTGAGGTGANVLTF	TGTGCCAGCAGCCCGACAGGGGCGGGCGGAACTGGGGCCAACGTCCTGACTTTC
TRBD2	TRBV18	TRBJ2-7	NA	CASSPSAGDGEQYF	TGTGCCAGCTCACCATCCGCGGGAGATGGCGAGCAGTACTTC
NA	TRBV6-5	TRBJ2-7	once	CASSYRTGAYEQYF	TGTGCCAGCAGTTACAGGACGGGGGCCTACGAGCAGTACTTC
TRBD2	TRBV5-4	TRBJ2-3	NA	CASSFRSGTSPTDTQYF	TGTGCCAGCAGCTTTCGATCCGGGACTAGCCCCACAGATACGCAGTATTTT
NA	TRBV2	TRBJ2-7	NA	CASSYRDEQYF	TGTGCCAGCAGCTACAGGGACGAGCAGTACTTC
NA	TRBV6-1	TRBJ1-3	once	CASSRVYSSGNTIYF	TGTGCCAGCAGCCGGGTCTACAGCTCTGGAAACACCATATATTTT
TRBD1	TRBV7-2	TRBJ1-4	NA	CASSQKTGGYEKLFF	TGTGCCAGCAGCCAAAAGACAGGGGGGTATGAAAAACTGTTTTTT
TRBD2	TRBV29-1	TRBJ2-7	NA	CSARTSSYEQYF	TGCAGCGCCAGGACTAGCTCCTACGAGCAGTACTTC